This passage covers 21 T cell receptor beta chains from one sample sequenced in a study of vaccination and CD4 T cells after COVID-19. No antigen has been assigned to these receptors. Researchers used the Oncomine TCR Beta short-read assay to sequence DNA from cultured CD4+ T cells. TCRdb itself ran the PCR reads through MiXCR, one entry per CDR3 protein. The repertoire includes several thousand distinct CDR3 sequences, under 35% of them detected once, and around 33% sits in the top ten. Treatment indicated: approximately 11-day PBMC culture with coronavirus spike peptide pools or control peptides (ViraFEST assay). Gathered ahead of the COVID-19 pandemic (2011-2018) were the CD4+ T cells of the unexposed donor. What was sequenced was CD4+ T cells from blood, cultured in vitro. The receptors derive from a human donor in good health.

The rearrangement joins TRBV6-1 to TRBJ2-5; tentatively, D is TRBD1 (6 bases). V was pared by 7 bases and J by 5 bases, with 17 bases between. The germline V gene has CDR1 MNHNS and CDR2 SASEGT. CDR3 length equals 14 residues. This CDR3 reads CASTKRDRRETQYF. CDR3 DNA: TGTGCCAGCACTAAGCGCGACAGGAGGGAGACCCAGTACTTC.

This clonotype was seen a handful of times. The chain joins TRBV7-3 to TRBJ1-1; D is unresolved. From germline, CDR1 is SGHTA and CDR2 FQGTGA. V was pared by 1 base and J by 5 bases, with 14 bases between. This CDR3 region has 15 residues. Here the CDR3 DNA reads TGTGCCAGCAGCTTAAGGCCAGAGATGGGAACTGAAGCTTTCTTT. Its protein product is CASSLRPEMGTEAFF. The full variable domain, its missing parts supplied by reference TRBV7-3 and TRBJ1-1, is GAGVSQTPSNKVTEKGKYVELRCDPISGHTALYWYRQSLGQGPEFLIYFQGTGAADDSGLPNDRFFAVRPEGSVSTLKIQRTERGDSAVYLCASSLRPEMGTEAFFGQGTRLTVV.

This rearrangement joins TRBV5-1 to TRBJ2-7, with TRBD1 identical over 10 bases. The CDR3 covers 15 residues. The germline gives CDR1 SGHRS, CDR2 YFSETQ. V shed 4 bases and J 2 bases; nucleotides not matched to a gene: 6. In nucleotides, the CDR3 is TGCGCCAGCAGCATAGCCGGGACAGGGGCCTACGAGCAGTACTTC. As protein: CASSIAGTGAYEQYF.

The chain employs TRBV10-1 and TRBJ2-7, with D possibly matching TRBD2 (5 bases). This CDR3 is built from 12 residues. Germline V gene lookup returns CDR1 WNHNN and CDR2 SYGVQD (reference sequence). Trimming cost V 3 bases and J 6 bases, with 9 bases left between them. As DNA, the CDR3 is TGCGCCAGCAGTGACCAAGAGGGCGAGCAGTACTTC. The encoded protein is CASSDQEGEQYF.

This chain joins TRBV20-1 and TRBJ1-1; no firm D call. This CDR3 comprises 12 residues. V dropped 6 bases and J dropped 1 base, with 9 bases sitting between them. Per the germline V gene, CDR1 is DFQATT and CDR2 is SNEGSKA (reference sequence). CDR3 coding DNA: TGCAGTGCGACCATCAGGAACACTGAAGCTTTCTTT. Translation: CSATIRNTEAFF.

The sample holds a few counts of this clonotype. The V call is TRBV10-2, the J call TRBJ2-7; D call uncertain. The germline gives CDR1 WSHSY, CDR2 SAAADI. V lost 2 bases, J lost 3 bases, and 2 bases lay in between. The CDR3 totals 11 residues. The CDR3 region has the DNA TGCGCCAGCAGTGAGGGCTACGAGCAGTACTTC. As protein: CASSEGYEQYF.

This clonotype was picked up a small number of times. The chain employs TRBV6-5 and TRBJ1-6, with D hard to call. Deletions cut 2 bases from V and 0 bases from J, with 14 bases between. The CDR3 runs 18 residues. Germline CDR1 is MNHEY and CDR2 is SVGAGI. The DNA of the CDR3 is TGTGCCAGCAGTTACGGGAATAACCCAAGCTCCTATAATTCACCCCTCCACTTT. Translated, it gives CASSYGNNPSSYNSPLHF.

This rearrangement joins TRBV20-1 to TRBJ1-2; 9 nucleotides line up with TRBD1. The CDR3 consists of 12 residues. Per germline, CDR1 DFQATT and CDR2 SNEGSKA (reference sequence). V trimming: 4 bases; J trimming: 8 bases; junction bases outside the gene matches: 5. CDR3 DNA: TGCAGTGCTAAACAGGGGGCGCACGGCTACACCTTC. Encoded protein: CSAKQGAHGYTF.

The V and J genes are TRBV6-1 and TRBJ2-7; possibly TRBD1 for D (6 bases). V was trimmed by 6 bases and J by 2 bases, leaving 17 bases between them. CDR3 length equals 15 residues. Germline values: CDR1 MNHNS, CDR2 SASEGT. The CDR3 here is CASSRPAGQTYEQYF. Here the CDR3 DNA reads TGTGCCAGCAGCCGACCAGCAGGACAGACCTACGAGCAGTACTTC.

This clonotype is judged large. CDR3 in amino acids: CASSLGTQSNQPQHF. CDR3 sequence (DNA): TGCGCCAGCAGCTTGGGGACTCAAAGCAATCAGCCCCAGCATTTT. The rearrangement links TRBV5-1 to TRBJ1-5; D uncertain. Trimming stripped 0 bases from V and 1 base from J, with 8 bases between. Germline loops: CDR1 SGHRS, CDR2 YFSETQ. The CDR3 covers 15 residues.

The chain joins TRBV7-9 to TRBJ2-6, with D uncertain. The germline CDR1 and CDR2 sequences are SEHNR and FQNEAQ (reference sequence). V dropped 2 bases and J dropped 0 bases, with 5 bases sitting between them. The CDR3 is 15 residues long. The CDR3 nucleotides are TGTGCCAGCAGCTTAAAGGTCTCTGGGGCCAACGTCCTGACTTTC. The encoded protein is CASSLKVSGANVLTF.

The V and J genes are TRBV5-5 and TRBJ2-3; TRBD1 is a possible D gene (6 bases). V shed 0 bases and J shed 2 bases, with 10 bases lying between them. Germline-derived CDR1 and CDR2 are SGHKS and YYEKEE (reference sequence). The CDR3 length is 15 residues. The CDR3 protein is CASSLVRDITDTQYF. The CDR3 coding sequence is TGTGCCAGCAGCTTGGTCAGGGACATCACAGATACGCAGTATTTT.

The CDR3 region is CASSPDHNTEAFF. The CDR3 DNA reads as TGTGCCAGTAGTCCCGACCATAACACTGAAGCTTTCTTT. The rearrangement uses TRBV19 and TRBJ1-1; D is uncertain. Germline V gene sequence: CDR1 LNHDA, CDR2 SQIVND (reference sequence). The CDR3 spans 13 residues. V gave up 5 bases and J gave up 2 bases, with 9 bases separating them.

The V call is TRBV7-6, the J call TRBJ1-1, with TRBD1 as a possible D gene (5 bases). Germline CDR1 SGHVS, CDR2 FNYEAQ. Trimming shortened V by 3 bases and J by 0 bases, and 20 bases separated the two germline ends. CDR3 length: 18 amino acids. The CDR3 DNA reads as TGTGCCAGCAGCTTCCGAGGTATGGGGGAGCGAATGAACACTGAAGCTTTCTTT. Translation gives CASSFRGMGERMNTEAFF.

There are a few counts of this clonotype. J is TRBJ1-5 and V is TRBV5-5, with 11 bases aligning to TRBD1. The junction had 5 bases not matched to a gene; V was cut back by 5 bases and J by 7 bases. Germline CDR1 and CDR2: SGHKS and YYEKEE (reference sequence). The CDR3 covers 14 residues. The DNA of the CDR3 is TGTGCCAGCAGGGGGGGACAGGGGGGCCAGCCCCAGCATTTT. Translation: CASRGGQGGQPQHF. Filled out from reference TRBV5-5 and TRBJ1-5, the complete variable domain reads DAGVTQSPTHLIKTRGQQVTLRCSPISGHKSVSWYQQVLGQGPQFIFQYYEKEERGRGNFPDRFSARQFPNYSSELNVNALLLGDSALYLCASRGGQGGQPQHFGDGTRLSIL.

The chain joins TRBV2 to TRBJ1-6; D ambiguous. CDR1 is SNHLY, CDR2 FYNNEI, per germline. Trimming cost V 8 bases and J 0 bases, with 5 bases left between them. CDR3 length equals 13 residues. CDR3 DNA: TGTGCCAGCCAGGTCTCCTATAATTCACCCCTCCACTTT. Translating it yields CASQVSYNSPLHF.

The chain links TRBV6-5 to TRBJ1-1; no definite D call. CDR1 is MNHEY and CDR2 is SVGAGI in the germline V gene. V shed 0 bases and J shed 1 base, with 9 bases lying between them. The CDR3 spans 15 residues. The CDR3 DNA is TGTGCCAGCAGTTACTCGATGTGGCAGAACACTGAAGCTTTCTTT. Translating it yields CASSYSMWQNTEAFF.

This clonotype was counted a few times. The rearrangement uses TRBV15 and TRBJ1-4, with D unclear. CDR1 is LNHNV and CDR2 is YYDKDF in the germline V gene (reference sequence). The V end lost 3 bases, the J end lost 0 bases, and 2 bases lay between the germline ends. The CDR3 is 13 amino acids. Written as DNA, the CDR3 is TGTGCCACCAGCAGGGCAACTAATGAAAAACTGTTTTTT. As protein: CATSRATNEKLFF.

About this clonotype: A single base separates this from a much larger clone, so it may be a read error. J is TRBJ1-6 and V is TRBV7-2, with D possibly being TRBD1 (6 bases). The CDR3 extends over 15 amino acids. Germline V gene lookup returns CDR1 SGHTA and CDR2 FQGNSA. V shed 5 bases and J shed 10 bases, with 18 bases lying between them. The CDR3 nucleotides read TGTGCCAGCAGCCCGGCGCAGGGGCCGCGATCACCCCTCCACTTT. Translated: CASSPAQGPRSPLHF.

The chain has TRBV20-1 and TRBJ2-7; maybe TRBD1 (6 bases). The V gene's germline CDR1 is DFQATT and CDR2 SNEGSKA (reference sequence). The length of the CDR3 is 10 residues. The V end lost 5 bases, the J end lost 5 bases, and 7 bases lay between the germline ends. CDR3 in amino acids: CSASGDEQYF. The CDR3 DNA reads as TGCAGTGCTTCAGGGGACGAGCAGTACTTC.

This clonotype was recorded a few times. V and J are TRBV6-1 and TRBJ1-5; D is perhaps TRBD1 (6 bases). The length of the CDR3 is 15 residues. CDR1 and CDR2 from the germline V gene are MNHNS and SASEGT. Trimming took off 6 bases at V and 2 bases at J, with 14 bases between the two ends. The CDR3 coding sequence is TGTGCCAGCAGCAAACAGGGAACGGGCAATCAGCCCCAGCATTTT. Amino acids: CASSKQGTGNQPQHF.